This is a list of T cell receptor beta chains from one sample in a study of pediatric ulcerative colitis. Produced via immunoSEQ multiplex PCR; TCRdb's table is partial and in-frame only. The sample records roughly 64,000 clones, 86% being singletons. The source material was blood. The receptors stem from a boy between 10 and 17 years old with severe ulcerative colitis. The CDR3 runs from the conserved cysteine through the conserved F or W. D genes are given only for firm matches. The size field is filled for only some rows; it gives once, few, many or a size class.

abundance,len,j_gene,d_gene,v_gene,CDR3nt,CDR3aa
.,15,TRBJ2-7,.,TRBV7-9,TGTGCCAGCAGCTTAGAGACCCAGGGAGGGGGGAAGCAGTACTTC,CASSLETQGGGKQYF
few,17,TRBJ2-1,TRBD2,TRBV10-3,TGTGCCATCAGTGAGTCGAGGGCTAGCGGGAGAGGGAATGAGCAGTTCTTC,CAISESRASGRGNEQFF
.,15,TRBJ2-3,.,TRBV5-4,TGTGCCAGCAGCGTAACAGGGAGTCGGACAGATACGCAGTATTTT,CASSVTGSRTDTQYF
once,16,TRBJ2-1,TRBD2,TRBV12-5,TGTGCTAGTGCTAGCGGGAGAACGGCCGGGGACAATGAGCAGTTCTTC,CASASGRTAGDNEQFF
.,16,TRBJ1-2,TRBD1,TRBV7-9,TGTGCCAGCAGCACCGGGACAGGGGGTCTGGGCTATGGCTACACCTTC,CASSTGTGGLGYGYTF
.,15,TRBJ2-1,.,TRBV5-1,TGCGCCAGCAGCTTCACAGGGTTAAGTGGGAATGAGCAGTTCTTC,CASSFTGLSGNEQFF
.,17,TRBJ2-7,TRBD1,TRBV23-1,TGCGCCAGCAGTCAGAACCCAAGGGGACAGGGGCAGCGGGAGCAGTACTTC,CASSQNPRGQGQREQYF
.,14,TRBJ2-3,TRBD2,TRBV7-2,TGTGCCAGCAGCTTAGGCGGGAGATCGGATACGCAGTATTTT,CASSLGGRSDTQYF
.,12,TRBJ1-1,.,TRBV6-5,TGTGCCAGCCTCAGGGGTCCCACTGAAGCTTTCTTT,CASLRGPTEAFF
.,14,TRBJ2-5,.,TRBV27,TGTGCCAGCAGTTTTAGGGGCCCCCAAGAGACCCAGTACTTC,CASSFRGPQETQYF
.,15,TRBJ1-3,.,TRBV6-1,TGTGCCAGCAGTGTCGGGGGGTTTACTGGAAACACCATATATTTT,CASSVGGFTGNTIYF
.,15,TRBJ1-1,.,TRBV5-1,TGCGCCAGCAGGAAACTTGACATTTCTAGCACTGAAGCTTTCTTT,CASRKLDISSTEAFF
.,14,TRBJ2-5,TRBD2,TRBV7-7,TGTGCTAGCAGCTTAGCGGGAGAGGGAAAGACCCAGTACTTC,CASSLAGEGKTQYF
.,14,TRBJ2-7,.,TRBV6-1,TGTGCCAGCACCGAAGGGTCAGGATTATACGAGCAGTACTTC,CASTEGSGLYEQYF
.,14,TRBJ2-1,.,TRBV2,TGTGCCAGCAGTGAGGTAGCGGTTTACAATGAGCAGTTCTTC,CASSEVAVYNEQFF
.,14,TRBJ2-2,TRBD2,TRBV4-3,TGCGCCAGCAGGGCTAGCGGGAGTTCCGGGGAGCTGTTTTTT,CASRASGSSGELFF
.,13,TRBJ2-1,.,TRBV11-2,TGTGCCAGCAGCCCGACCGCGGTAGGTGAGCAGTTCTTC,CASSPTAVGEQFF
.,13,TRBJ2-7,TRBD2,TRBV29-1,TGCAGCGTTGAACTAGCGGGAGCCTACGAGCAGTACTTC,CSVELAGAYEQYF
.,16,TRBJ2-2,TRBD1,TRBV7-3,TGTGCCAGCAGCCTACCCGGGACAGGGGGCACCGGGGAGCTGTTTTTT,CASSLPGTGGTGELFF
.,14,TRBJ2-5,.,TRBV5-4,TGTGCCAGCAGCTTGTTAGGGCCGGGAGAGACCCAGTACTTC,CASSLLGPGETQYF
.,16,TRBJ2-1,TRBD1,TRBV7-7,TGTGCTAGCAGCCAAGGACAGGGGGGATCCTACAATGAGCAGTTCTTC,CASSQGQGGSYNEQFF
.,18,TRBJ2-5,TRBD2,TRBV11-2,TGTGCCAGCAGCCCGTTGAGCGGGAGGGGAATACTCGACGAGACCCAGTACTTC,CASSPLSGRGILDETQYF
.,15,TRBJ1-1,TRBD1,TRBV6-5,TGTGCCAGCAGTCCTGAACATTACAGGGGCACTGAAGCTTTCTTT,CASSPEHYRGTEAFF
.,12,TRBJ1-2,.,TRBV6-5,TGTGCCAGCAGTTCGGCGGCTTATGGCTACACCTTC,CASSSAAYGYTF
.,15,TRBJ2-5,.,TRBV15,TGTGCCACCAGCAGAGTATCTAGCTCAGGGGAGACCCAGTACTTC,CATSRVSSSGETQYF
.,15,TRBJ1-1,.,TRBV9,TGTGCCAGCAGCGGGGGGAACAGGGTGCTCACTGAAGCTTTCTTT,CASSGGNRVLTEAFF
few,14,TRBJ2-7,TRBD2,TRBV7-6,TGTGCCAGCAGCGGGACTAGCGGGAGCTCCGAGCAGTACTTC,CASSGTSGSSEQYF
.,15,TRBJ2-2,.,TRBV9,TGTGCCAGCAGCGGGGAGCCTGTTGACACCGGGGAGCTGTTTTTT,CASSGEPVDTGELFF
.,11,TRBJ2-5,.,TRBV6-1,TGTGCCAGCAGTGCAAAAGAGACCCAGTACTTC,CASSAKETQYF
.,15,TRBJ1-1,.,TRBV4-2,TGTGCCAGCACCGATCAGCGCCAAACCTACACTGAAGCTTTCTTT,CASTDQRQTYTEAFF
few,15,TRBJ2-1,TRBD1,TRBV10-1,TGCGCCAGCAGTAAGGCCGGACAGGGGCACAATGAGCAGTTCTTC,CASSKAGQGHNEQFF
.,15,TRBJ2-7,TRBD1,TRBV18,TGTGCCAGCTCACCACCGACAGGGGGGTCCTACGAGCAGTACTTC,CASSPPTGGSYEQYF